This TCR beta chain was found in a study of blood T cell repertoires in COVID-19. CDR1 and CDR2 from the germline V gene are GTSNPN and SVGIG (reference sequence). The CDR3 extends over 13 amino acids. V was pared by 4 bases and J by 11 bases, with 20 bases between. In the original analysis: Estimated nucleated cell counts came from reference gene primer amplification. The protocol was immunoSEQ multiplex PCR, while the TCRdb copy is restricted to in-frame clones and leaves out a portion. V and J calls and clone size are copied from that table; D and trimming were computed from the DNA. The data contain roughly 120,000 clones, under 85% of them singletons.

This TCR was recovered from a woman aged 55 to 70 with acute or convalescent COVID-19. Sequences were obtained from peripheral blood. The V and J genes are TRBV30 and TRBJ1-1; D perhaps matches TRBD1 (5 bases). The CDR3 nucleotides are TGTGCCTGGATGAAAGGGGTGGGAACTTGGGCTTTCTTT. This sequence encodes CAWMKGVGTWAFF.